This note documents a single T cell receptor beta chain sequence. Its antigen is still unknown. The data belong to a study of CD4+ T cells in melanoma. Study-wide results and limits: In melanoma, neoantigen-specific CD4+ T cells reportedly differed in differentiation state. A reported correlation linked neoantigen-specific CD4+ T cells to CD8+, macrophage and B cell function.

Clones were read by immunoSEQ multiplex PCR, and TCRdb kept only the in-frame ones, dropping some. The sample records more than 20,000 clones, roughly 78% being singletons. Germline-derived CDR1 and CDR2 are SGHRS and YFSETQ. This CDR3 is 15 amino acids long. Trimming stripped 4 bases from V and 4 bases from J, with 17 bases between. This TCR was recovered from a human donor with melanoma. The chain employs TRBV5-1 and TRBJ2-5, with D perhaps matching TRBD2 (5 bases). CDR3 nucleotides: TGCGCCAGCAGCCGAGGGAGTAGTGAAACAGAGACCCAGTACTTC. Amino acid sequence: CASSRGSSETETQYF. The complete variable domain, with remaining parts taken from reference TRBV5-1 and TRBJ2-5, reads KAGVTQTPRYLIKTRGQQVTLSCSPISGHRSVSWYQQTPGQGLQFLFEYFSETQRNKGNFPGRFSGRQFSNSRSEMNVSTLELGDSALYLCASSRGSSETETQYFGPGTRLLVL.